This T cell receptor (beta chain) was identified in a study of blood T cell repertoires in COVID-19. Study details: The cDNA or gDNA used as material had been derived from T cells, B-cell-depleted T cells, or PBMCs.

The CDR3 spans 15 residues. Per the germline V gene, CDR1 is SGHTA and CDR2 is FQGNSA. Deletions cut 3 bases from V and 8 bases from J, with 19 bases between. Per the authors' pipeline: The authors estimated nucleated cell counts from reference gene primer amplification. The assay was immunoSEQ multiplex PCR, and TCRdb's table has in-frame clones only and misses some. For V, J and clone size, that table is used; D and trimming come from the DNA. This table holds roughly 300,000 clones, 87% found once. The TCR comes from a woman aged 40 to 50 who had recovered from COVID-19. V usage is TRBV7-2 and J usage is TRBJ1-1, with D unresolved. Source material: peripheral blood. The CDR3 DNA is TGTGCCAGCAGCTTCTTGGGCTCAGGTATACAAGAAGCTTTCTTT. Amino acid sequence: CASSFLGSGIQEAFF.